Presented here are 27 T cell receptor beta chains from one specimen sequenced in a study of CD8 T cells in Susac syndrome. Random hexamers were used to reverse transcribe 0.5 to 1 ug of RNA. One entry per CDR3 protein, called by TCRdb with MiXCR from the immunoSEQ multiplex PCR reads. The table lists around 130,000 distinct CDR3 sequences, around 91% of them singletons. The sample was CD8+ T cells from PBMCs. The source of these receptors is a human donor with multiple sclerosis.

The chain links TRBV29-1 to TRBJ2-2; D uncertain. The CDR3 covers 13 residues. The germline V gene encodes CDR1 SQVTM and CDR2 ANQGSEA. Trimming shortened V by 2 bases and J by 2 bases, and 6 bases separated the two germline ends. The CDR3 protein is CSVEPANTGELFF. CDR3 nucleotides: TGCAGCGTTGAACCAGCAAACACCGGGGAGCTGTTTTTT.

The chain combines TRBV13 with TRBJ2-7, with D unresolved. The germline V gene has CDR1 PRHDT and CDR2 FYEKMQ (reference sequence). The CDR3 runs to 13 residues. Trimming cost V 5 bases and J 2 bases, with 10 bases left between them. In DNA form, the CDR3 reads TGTGCCAGCAGCCCGCGGAGTACCTACGAGCAGTACTTC. It translates to CASSPRSTYEQYF.

V is TRBV4-2 and J is TRBJ2-3; 7 nucleotides line up with TRBD2. Trimming cost V 3 bases and J 2 bases; bases outside gene matches: 8. This CDR3 region has 16 residues. Germline CDR1 is LGHNA and CDR2 is YNFKEQ. CDR3 in DNA: TGTGCCAGCAGCCAGTCGATAGCGGGTTCCACAGATACGCAGTATTTT. Translated: CASSQSIAGSTDTQYF.

CDR3 residues: CSARVRGTNEKLFF. The DNA for the CDR3 is TGCAGTGCTAGAGTAAGAGGGACTAATGAAAAACTGTTTTTT. J is TRBJ1-4 and V is TRBV20-1; no reliable D call. V lost 1 base to trimming and J lost 2 bases, with 8 bases between them. There are 14 residues in the CDR3. CDR1 is DFQATT, CDR2 SNEGSKA, per germline (reference sequence).

This chain uses TRBV4-1 with TRBJ1-4; a possible D gene is TRBD1 (6 bases). The CDR3 length is 13 residues. The germline V gene has CDR1 MGHRA and CDR2 YSYEKL. Trimming stripped 7 bases from V and 7 bases from J, with 13 bases between. The CDR3 region has the DNA TGCGCCAGCAACCCGGGACAAGGTGAAAAACTGTTTTTT. Translated, it gives CASNPGQGEKLFF.

This chain joins TRBV4-3 and TRBJ2-7, with a possible D match to TRBD2 (7 bases). Germline lookup yields CDR1 LGHNA and CDR2 YSLEER. The CDR3 length is 15 residues. V was shortened by 1 base and J by 3 bases, with 13 bases between the two germline ends. The CDR3: CASSQALRGGYEQYF. The CDR3 coding sequence is TGCGCCAGCAGCCAAGCCTTAAGGGGGGGCTACGAGCAGTACTTC.

The chain combines TRBV11-3 with TRBJ2-1; the D gene is possibly TRBD2 (5 bases). Trimming cost V 2 bases and J 8 bases, with 13 bases left between them. Germline V gene data show CDR1 as SGHNT and CDR2 as YENEEA. The CDR3 loop spans 14 amino acids. The CDR3 bases are TGTGCCAGCAGCTTACACGGGAAGGTCGATGAGCAGTTCTTC. Translating it yields CASSLHGKVDEQFF.

The sample holds a few counts of this clonotype. V gene TRBV5-1 combines with J gene TRBJ1-1; no reliable D call. The CDR3 runs to 13 residues. The V gene's germline CDR1 is SGHRS and CDR2 YFSETQ. V gave up 0 bases and J gave up 6 bases, with 9 bases separating them. This CDR3 is CASSLAGSPEAFF. CDR3 nucleotides: TGCGCCAGCAGCTTGGCCGGGAGCCCTGAAGCTTTCTTT.

The chain combines TRBV19 with TRBJ2-1; TRBD2 agrees at 8 bases. Looked up from germline, CDR1 is LNHDA and CDR2 is SQIVND (reference sequence). This CDR3 spans 15 amino acids. With 7 bases clipped from V and 7 bases from J, the junction kept 12 bases outside the gene matches. The CDR3 here is CASTLDSSGVNEQFF. The CDR3 region has the DNA TGTGCCAGTACTCTAGATAGTAGCGGGGTGAATGAGCAGTTCTTC. Using reference TRBV19 and TRBJ2-1 for the parts outside the CDR3, the full variable domain is DGGITQSPKYLFRKEGQNVTLSCEQNLNHDAMYWYRQDPGQGLRLIYYSQIVNDFQKGDIAEGYSVSREKKESFPLTVTSAQKNPTAFYLCASTLDSSGVNEQFFGPGTRLTVL.

J is TRBJ1-4 and V is TRBV7-2, with no clear D. The CDR3 loop spans 14 amino acids. Per the germline V gene, CDR1 is SGHTA and CDR2 is FQGNSA. With 5 bases removed from V and 8 bases from J, the gap between germline ends came to 15 bases. CDR3 loop: CASSGAGGGEKLFF. The CDR3 DNA reads TGTGCCAGCAGCGGAGCGGGCGGAGGGGAAAAACTGTTTTTT.

The V gene is TRBV30, the J gene TRBJ1-2; 11 nucleotides align to TRBD1. This CDR3 spans 13 amino acids. Germline loops: CDR1 GTSNPN, CDR2 SVGIG (reference sequence). Unmatched junction bases numbered 6, after V lost 5 bases and J lost 7 bases. DNA for the CDR3: TGTGCCTGGGCCGGGACAGGGGGTTCTGGCTACACCTTC. Its protein product is CAWAGTGGSGYTF.

This chain links TRBV27 with TRBJ2-1, with 9 bases matching TRBD2. The CDR3 covers 16 residues. CDR1 is MNHEY and CDR2 is SMNVEV in the germline V gene (reference sequence). The ends lost 6 bases at V and 8 bases at J; junction bases unmatched: 14. CDR3 sequence reads: CASSRLGAGGPDEQFF. In DNA, the CDR3 is TGTGCCAGCAGCCGACTTGGGGCGGGAGGGCCGGATGAGCAGTTCTTC.

This chain joins TRBV15 and TRBJ2-5; D is perhaps TRBD1 (6 bases). CDR1 is LNHNV, CDR2 YYDKDF, per germline (reference sequence). The V end lost 5 bases, the J end lost 0 bases, and 16 bases lay between the germline ends. This CDR3 region has 16 residues. The CDR3 reads CATSGTWGPYQETQYF. The CDR3 DNA reads TGTGCCACCAGCGGCACTTGGGGGCCGTACCAAGAGACCCAGTACTTC.

This chain connects TRBV7-9 to TRBJ1-2; D call uncertain. Germline V gene sequence: CDR1 SEHNR, CDR2 FQNEAQ (reference sequence). The CDR3 totals 13 residues. V dropped 1 base and J dropped 4 bases, with 7 bases sitting between them. The CDR3 spells CASSLVWGYGYTF. CDR3 coding DNA: TGTGCCAGCAGCTTAGTTTGGGGCTATGGCTACACCTTC.

CDR3 coding DNA: TGTGCCAGCAGAACCGACGGGAAGTCCTACAATGAGCAGTTCTTC. Amino acids: CASRTDGKSYNEQFF. The genes are TRBV27 and TRBJ2-1, with a tentative D call TRBD2 (5 bases). The V end lost 6 bases, the J end lost 1 base, and 13 bases lay between the germline ends. This CDR3 is built from 15 residues. Per the germline V gene, CDR1 is MNHEY and CDR2 is SMNVEV (reference sequence).

This CDR3 is CASSPSLGDYTEAFF. The DNA of the CDR3 is TGTGCCAGCAGTCCCTCTCTGGGGGACTACACTGAAGCTTTCTTT. The chain uses TRBV6-5 and TRBJ1-1, with D maybe TRBD1 (5 bases). Between the trimmed V and J ends, which lost 5 bases and 3 bases, there was a span of 16 bases. The CDR3 is 15 amino acids. Germline V CDR1 and CDR2: MNHEY, SVGAGI.

The V call is TRBV11-2, the J call TRBJ2-7, with D tentatively TRBD1 (5 bases). Germline V gives CDR1 SGHAT, CDR2 FQNNGV. CDR3 length: 14 residues. The V gene lost 3 bases and the J gene lost 0 bases, with 9 bases spanning the gap. CDR3 sequence reads: CASSFYRSSYEQYF. The CDR3 DNA is TGTGCCAGCAGCTTTTACAGGAGCTCCTACGAGCAGTACTTC.

CDR3 coding DNA: TGCGCCAGCAGCCCCCAAGGGGGACATTCGAACACTGAAGCTTTCTTT. Protein sequence: CASSPQGGHSNTEAFF. The chain has TRBV4-1 and TRBJ1-1; a possible D gene is TRBD1 (6 bases). The V end lost 4 bases, the J end lost 1 base, and 16 bases lay between the germline ends. Germline V lookup: CDR1 MGHRA, CDR2 YSYEKL. This CDR3 has 16 residues.

The chain recombines TRBV30 with TRBJ2-1; TRBD2 might be the D (7 bases). Trimming removed 7 bases from V and 3 bases from J, with 16 bases in between. Germline CDR1 reads GTSNPN; CDR2 reads SVGIG (reference sequence). This CDR3 spans 14 amino acids. CDR3 in amino acids: CAFDWGGLYNEQFF. CDR3 nucleotides: TGTGCCTTCGATTGGGGGGGCCTCTACAATGAGCAGTTCTTC.

This clonotype has just a few counts. J is TRBJ1-1 and V is TRBV6-1; the D is unclear. Germline V CDR1 and CDR2: MNHNS, SASEGT. With 8 bases removed from V and 1 base from J, the gap between germline ends came to 5 bases. The CDR3 runs 11 residues. CDR3 bases: TGTGCCAGCGGTGCGAACACTGAAGCTTTCTTT. Translation: CASGANTEAFF.

The chain is built from TRBV4-1 and TRBJ1-1; D gene uncertain. The germline V gene has CDR1 MGHRA and CDR2 YSYEKL. The V gene lost 2 bases and the J gene lost 5 bases, with 15 bases spanning the gap. The CDR3 sequence is 15 residues long. This CDR3 is CASSQMGRFGTEAFF. CDR3 in DNA: TGCGCCAGCAGCCAAATGGGCCGGTTCGGAACTGAAGCTTTCTTT.

The chain uses TRBV27 and TRBJ2-7; tentatively, D is TRBD1 (6 bases). Germline loops: CDR1 MNHEY, CDR2 SMNVEV (reference sequence). V gave up 6 bases and J gave up 0 bases, with 15 bases separating them. The CDR3 runs 15 residues. CDR3 sequence reads: CASSKTGTSSYEQYF. The DNA for the CDR3 is TGTGCCAGCAGCAAAACAGGGACCTCCTCCTACGAGCAGTACTTC.

Only one count was recorded for this clonotype. J is TRBJ2-1 and V is TRBV15, with D hard to call. V lost 2 bases, J lost 7 bases, and 15 bases lay in between. Germline V gene lookup returns CDR1 LNHNV and CDR2 YYDKDF (reference sequence). This CDR3 has 15 amino acids. The DNA of the CDR3 is TGTGCCACCAGCAGACGGCTAGACGGTAATAATGAGCAGTTCTTC. As protein: CATSRRLDGNNEQFF.

This rearrangement joins TRBV30 to TRBJ2-7; D gene ambiguous. Germline CDR1 GTSNPN, CDR2 SVGIG (reference sequence). This CDR3 has 12 residues. Trimming stripped 2 bases from V and 5 bases from J, with 10 bases between. The CDR3 loop reads CAWSSLGDEQYF. The DNA of the CDR3 is TGTGCCTGGAGTTCCCTTGGGGACGAGCAGTACTTC.

This chain joins TRBV24-1 and TRBJ2-6; a weak D match, TRBD1 (5 bases). The germline CDR1 and CDR2 sequences are KGHDR and SFDVKD. CDR3 length equals 16 residues. The V gene lost 4 bases and the J gene lost 4 bases, with 13 bases spanning the gap. This CDR3 reads CATSEVAGFGANVLTF. The DNA for the CDR3 is TGTGCCACCAGTGAGGTTGCAGGGTTCGGGGCCAACGTCCTGACTTTC.

As DNA, the CDR3 is TGCAGCGTTGAAGAGTTTTCTAGCGGACAGCAAGAGACCCAGTACTTC. Encoded protein: CSVEEFSSGQQETQYF. The rearrangement links TRBV29-1 to TRBJ2-5; weak D call: TRBD2 (7 bases). This CDR3 has 16 amino acids. Germline assignment: CDR1 SQVTM and CDR2 ANQGSEA. Trimming cost V 0 bases and J 2 bases, with 16 bases left between them.

The rearrangement links TRBV7-9 to TRBJ2-5; no clear D gene. CDR1 SEHNR and CDR2 FQNEAQ come from the germline V gene (reference sequence). V shed 2 bases and J shed 2 bases, with 12 bases lying between them. The CDR3 length is 15 residues. The CDR3 spells CASSLLIGPQETQYF. The CDR3 DNA is TGTGCCAGCAGCTTATTAATTGGACCACAAGAGACCCAGTACTTC.